This T cell receptor beta chain was recorded in a study of tumor T cells in aggressive B-cell lymphoma. Using immunoSEQ multiplex PCR, the repertoire was profiled, and TCRdb retains in-frame clones only, with some absent. The sample consists of 2,000 or so clones, approximately 95% of them appearing once. Germline CDR1 reads KGHSH; CDR2 reads LQKENI. The CDR3 has 15 residues. Trimming left V 0 bases short and J 4 bases short, with 12 bases between. The sequence was obtained from an adult with diffuse large B cell lymphoma. This rearrangement joins TRBV18 to TRBJ1-2; no reliable D call. The sequencing input was tumor tissue. In nucleotides, the CDR3 is TGTGCCAGCTCACCACCCCCCGCCGAGAGCTATGGCTACACCTTC. This encodes CASSPPPAESYGYTF.